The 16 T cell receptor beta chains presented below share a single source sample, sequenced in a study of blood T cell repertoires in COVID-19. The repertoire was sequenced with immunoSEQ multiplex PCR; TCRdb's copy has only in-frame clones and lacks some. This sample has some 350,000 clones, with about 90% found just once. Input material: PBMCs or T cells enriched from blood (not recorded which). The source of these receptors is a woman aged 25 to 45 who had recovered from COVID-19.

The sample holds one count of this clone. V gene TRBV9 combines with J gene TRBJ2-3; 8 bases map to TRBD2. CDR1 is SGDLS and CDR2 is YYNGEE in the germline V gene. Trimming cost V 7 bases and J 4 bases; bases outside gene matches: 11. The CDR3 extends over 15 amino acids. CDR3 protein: CASSPGVAGPDTQYF. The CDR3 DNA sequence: TGTGCCAGCTCGCCCGGGGTAGCGGGGCCAGATACGCAGTATTTT.

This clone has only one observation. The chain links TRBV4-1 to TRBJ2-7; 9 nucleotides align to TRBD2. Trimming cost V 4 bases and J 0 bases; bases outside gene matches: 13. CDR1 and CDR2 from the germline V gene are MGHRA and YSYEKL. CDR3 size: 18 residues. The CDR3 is CASSLRASGTTTSYEQYF. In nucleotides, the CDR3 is TGCGCCAGCAGCCTCCGGGCTAGCGGGACTACTACCTCCTACGAGCAGTACTTC.

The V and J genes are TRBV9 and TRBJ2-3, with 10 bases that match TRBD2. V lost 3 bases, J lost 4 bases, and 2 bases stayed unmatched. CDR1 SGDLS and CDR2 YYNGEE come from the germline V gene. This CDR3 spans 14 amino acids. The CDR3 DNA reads TGTGCCAGCAGCGAAAGCGGGAGGGCAGATACGCAGTATTTT. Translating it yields CASSESGRADTQYF.

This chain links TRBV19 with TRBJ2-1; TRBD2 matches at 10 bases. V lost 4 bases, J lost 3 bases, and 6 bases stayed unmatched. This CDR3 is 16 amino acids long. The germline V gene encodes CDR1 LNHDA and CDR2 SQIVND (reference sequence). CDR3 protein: CASSTYSSGSYNEQFF. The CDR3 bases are TGTGCCAGTAGTACATACTCTAGCGGGAGCTACAATGAGCAGTTCTTC.

The DNA of the CDR3 is TGTGCCAGCAGTGAGCTGGGGGCTACAAATGGCTACACCTTC. Amino acid sequence: CASSELGATNGYTF. The chain recombines TRBV2 with TRBJ1-2; TRBD1 is a possible D gene (6 bases). Germline assignment: CDR1 SNHLY and CDR2 FYNNEI. V was clipped by 3 bases and J by 6 bases, with 14 bases between them. The CDR3 covers 14 residues.

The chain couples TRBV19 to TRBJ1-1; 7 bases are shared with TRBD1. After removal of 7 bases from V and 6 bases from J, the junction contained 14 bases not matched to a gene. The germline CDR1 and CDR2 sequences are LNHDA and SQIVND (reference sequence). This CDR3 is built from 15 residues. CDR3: CASTRKGGPEPEAFF. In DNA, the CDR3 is TGTGCCAGTACCCGAAAAGGGGGCCCCGAACCTGAAGCTTTCTTT.

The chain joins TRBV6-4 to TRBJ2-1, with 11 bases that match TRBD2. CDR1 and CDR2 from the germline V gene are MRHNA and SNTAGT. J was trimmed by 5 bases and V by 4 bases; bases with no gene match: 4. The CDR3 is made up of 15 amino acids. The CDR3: CASSGGLAANNEQFF. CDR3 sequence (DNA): TGTGCCAGCAGTGGGGGACTAGCGGCGAACAATGAGCAGTTCTTC.

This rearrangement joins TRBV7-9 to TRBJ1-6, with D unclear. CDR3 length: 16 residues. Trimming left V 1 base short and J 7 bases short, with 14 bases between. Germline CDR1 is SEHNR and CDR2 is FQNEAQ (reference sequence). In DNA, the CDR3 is TGTGCCAGCAGCTTAGGCTCCTTCGGAGGGAATTCACCCCTCCACTTT. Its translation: CASSLGSFGGNSPLHF.

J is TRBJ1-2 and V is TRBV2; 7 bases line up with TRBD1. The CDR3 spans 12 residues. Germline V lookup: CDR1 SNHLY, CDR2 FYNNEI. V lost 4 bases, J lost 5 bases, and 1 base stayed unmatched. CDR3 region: CASSGDRYGYTF. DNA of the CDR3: TGTGCCAGCAGTGGGGACAGATATGGCTACACCTTC. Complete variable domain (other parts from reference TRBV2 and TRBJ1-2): EPEVTQTPSHQVTQMGQEVILRCVPISNHLYFYWYRQILGQKVEFLVSFYNNEISEKSEIFDDQFSVERPDGSNFTLKIRSTKLEDSAMYFCASSGDRYGYTFGSGTRLTVV.

The CDR3 DNA is TGTGCCAGCAGGGGACAGGGCGTATACGAGCAGTACTTC. Its translation: CASRGQGVYEQYF. The chain links TRBV21-1 to TRBJ2-7; no DNA check was done on the table's D call, TRBD1. TRBV21-1 is an annotated pseudogene. This CDR3 is built from 13 residues.

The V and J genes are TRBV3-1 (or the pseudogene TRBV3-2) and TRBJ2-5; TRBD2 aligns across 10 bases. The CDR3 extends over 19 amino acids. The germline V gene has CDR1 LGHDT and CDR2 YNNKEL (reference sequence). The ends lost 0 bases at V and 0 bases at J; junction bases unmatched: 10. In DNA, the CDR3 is TGTGCCAGCAGCCAAGATACGGCTAGCGGGGGCGCGTACCAAGAGACCCAGTACTTC. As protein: CASSQDTASGGAYQETQYF.

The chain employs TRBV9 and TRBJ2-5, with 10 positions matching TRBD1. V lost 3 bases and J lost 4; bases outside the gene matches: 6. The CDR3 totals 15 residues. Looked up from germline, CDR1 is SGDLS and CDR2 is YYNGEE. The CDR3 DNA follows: TGTGCCAGCAGCGCCATAGGACAGGGGGGAGAGACCCAGTACTTC. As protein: CASSAIGQGGETQYF.

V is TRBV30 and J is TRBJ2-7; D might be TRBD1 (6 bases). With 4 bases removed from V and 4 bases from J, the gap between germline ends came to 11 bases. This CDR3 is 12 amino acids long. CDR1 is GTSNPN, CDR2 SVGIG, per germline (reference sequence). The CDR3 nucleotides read TGTGCCTGGAAATTCGACAGGTACGAGCAGTACTTC. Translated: CAWKFDRYEQYF.

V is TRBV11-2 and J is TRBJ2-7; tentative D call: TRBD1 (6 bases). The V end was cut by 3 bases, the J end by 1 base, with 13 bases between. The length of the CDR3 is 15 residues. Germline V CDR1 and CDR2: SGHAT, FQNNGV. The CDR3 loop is CASSFTGHDSYEQYF. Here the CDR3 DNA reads TGTGCCAGCAGCTTTACGGGACATGATTCCTACGAGCAGTACTTC.

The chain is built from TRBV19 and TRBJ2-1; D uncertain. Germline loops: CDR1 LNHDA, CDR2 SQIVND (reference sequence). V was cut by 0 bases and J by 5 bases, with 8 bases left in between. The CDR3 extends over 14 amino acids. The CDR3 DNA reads TGTGCCAGTAGTATAGATCTCGAGGACAATGAGCAGTTCTTC. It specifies CASSIDLEDNEQFF. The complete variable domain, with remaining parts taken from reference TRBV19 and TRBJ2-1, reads DGGITQSPKYLFRKEGQNVTLSCEQNLNHDAMYWYRQDPGQGLRLIYYSQIVNDFQKGDIAEGYSVSREKKESFPLTVTSAQKNPTAFYLCASSIDLEDNEQFFGPGTRLTVL.

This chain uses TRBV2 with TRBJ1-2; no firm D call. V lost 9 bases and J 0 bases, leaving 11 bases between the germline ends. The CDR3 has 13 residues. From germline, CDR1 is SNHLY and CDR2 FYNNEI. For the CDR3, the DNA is TGTGCCAGTTACACACCGCCTAACTATGGCTACACCTTC. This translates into CASYTPPNYGYTF.